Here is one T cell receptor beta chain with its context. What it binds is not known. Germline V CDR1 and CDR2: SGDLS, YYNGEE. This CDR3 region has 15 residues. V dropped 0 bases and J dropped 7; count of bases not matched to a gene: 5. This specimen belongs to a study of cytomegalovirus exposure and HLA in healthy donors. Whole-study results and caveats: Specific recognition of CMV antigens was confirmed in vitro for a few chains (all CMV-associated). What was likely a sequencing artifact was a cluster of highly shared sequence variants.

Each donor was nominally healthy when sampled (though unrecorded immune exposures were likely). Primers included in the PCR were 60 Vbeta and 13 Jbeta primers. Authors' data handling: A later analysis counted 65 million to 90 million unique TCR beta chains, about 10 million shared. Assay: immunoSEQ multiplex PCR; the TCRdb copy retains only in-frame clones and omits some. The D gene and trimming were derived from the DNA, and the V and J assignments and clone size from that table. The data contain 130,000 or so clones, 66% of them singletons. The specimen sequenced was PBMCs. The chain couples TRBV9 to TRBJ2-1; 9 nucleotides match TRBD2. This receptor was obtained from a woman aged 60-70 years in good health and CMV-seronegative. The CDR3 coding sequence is TGTGCCAGCAGCGTAGAGCGGGGGGCCGAGAATGAGCAGTTCTTC. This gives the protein CASSVERGAENEQFF.